Below are 5 T cell receptor beta chains sequenced from a single sample in a study of T cell responses to AZD1222 COVID-19 vaccine. Sequencing used immunoSEQ multiplex PCR; TCRdb keeps in-frame clones, though not all of them. The sample has some 130,000 clones, 80% to 90% seen once. This material consisted of peripheral blood, taken on day 0 of AZD1222 vaccination. All receptors come from an adult in good health.

This clone was seen ten or more times. The chain combines TRBV27 with TRBJ1-1; D perhaps matches TRBD1 (6 bases). This CDR3 contains 14 residues. Germline CDR1 reads MNHEY; CDR2 reads SMNVEV (reference sequence). V gave up 6 bases and J gave up 3 bases, with 14 bases separating them. CDR3 residues: CASSYGGRDTEAFF. CDR3 coding DNA: TGTGCCAGCAGCTATGGGGGGCGAGACACTGAAGCTTTCTTT.

The chain couples TRBV5-1 to TRBJ1-1; D gene uncertain. Looked up from germline, CDR1 is SGHRS and CDR2 is YFSETQ. The CDR3 is 13 amino acids. Trimming took off 3 bases at V and 1 base at J, with 7 bases between the two ends. CDR3 sequence reads: CASSYGKNTEAFF. For the CDR3, the DNA is TGCGCCAGCAGCTATGGGAAGAACACTGAAGCTTTCTTT.

This sequence joins TRBV5-1 and TRBJ1-1, with TRBD1 matching 11 bases. The CDR3 is made up of 15 amino acids. Looked up from germline, CDR1 is SGHRS and CDR2 is YFSETQ. With 6 bases clipped from V and 1 base from J, the junction kept 5 bases outside the gene matches. As DNA, the CDR3 is TGCGCCAGCAAGGGACAGGGGGATGCGAACACTGAAGCTTTCTTT. It encodes CASKGQGDANTEAFF.

The J gene is TRBJ1-4, the V gene TRBV14; weak D call: TRBD1 (6 bases). Between the trimmed V and J ends, which lost 2 bases and 8 bases, there was a span of 15 bases. The CDR3 has 15 residues. Per the germline V gene, CDR1 is SGHDN and CDR2 is FVKESK. The CDR3 here is CASSQPTGLREKLFF. In DNA form, the CDR3 reads TGTGCCAGCAGCCAACCGACAGGTTTGCGGGAAAAACTGTTTTTT.

For the CDR3, the DNA is TGTGCCAGCAGTTCTAGGACAGACTACAATGAGCAGTTCTTC. This translates into CASSSRTDYNEQFF. The rearrangement links TRBV28 to TRBJ2-1; TRBD1 might be the D (6 bases). The length of the CDR3 is 14 residues. CDR1 is MDHEN and CDR2 is SYDVKM in the germline V gene. Trimming took 4 bases from V and 3 from J, leaving 10 bases between them.